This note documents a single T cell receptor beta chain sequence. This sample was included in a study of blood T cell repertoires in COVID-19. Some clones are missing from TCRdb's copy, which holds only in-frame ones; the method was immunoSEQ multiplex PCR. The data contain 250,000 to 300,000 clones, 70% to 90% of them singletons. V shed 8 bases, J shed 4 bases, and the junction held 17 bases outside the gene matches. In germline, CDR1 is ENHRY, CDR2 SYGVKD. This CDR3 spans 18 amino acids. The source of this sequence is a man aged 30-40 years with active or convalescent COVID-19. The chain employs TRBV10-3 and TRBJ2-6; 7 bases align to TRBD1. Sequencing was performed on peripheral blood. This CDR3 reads CAIGWTGVLWGGANVLTF. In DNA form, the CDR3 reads TGTGCCATCGGATGGACAGGAGTGCTCTGGGGAGGGGCCAACGTCCTGACTTTC.